Listed below are T cell receptor beta chains from one sample, sequenced in a study of cytomegalovirus exposure and HLA in healthy donors. Sequencing used immunoSEQ multiplex PCR; TCRdb keeps in-frame clones, though not all of them. This table holds around 150,000 clones, around 83% found once. Sequencing was performed on PBMCs. Receptor source: a male donor in good health and CMV-seropositive. CDR3s include the opening cysteine and the closing phenylalanine or tryptophan. A D gene is named only where the DNA matches it firmly. Clone sizes are given selectively: once, few, many, or a class where the clone is expanded.

>TRBJ2-3|-|TRBV9|-
CASSLSLLESDTQYF
TGTGCCAGCAGCCTGAGTCTGTTGGAGTCAGATACGCAGTATTTT
>TRBJ1-3|-|TRBV7-2|-
CASSLVLGNTIYF
TGTGCCAGCAGCTTAGTCTTAGGAAACACCATATATTTT
>TRBJ2-1|many|TRBV6-4|TRBD2
CASSDASGGYNEQFF
TGTGCCAGCAGTGACGCTAGCGGGGGGTACAATGAGCAGTTCTTC
>TRBJ2-1|-|TRBV9|TRBD2
CASSAGARAGVKSNEQFF
TGTGCCAGCAGCGCCGGGGCAAGAGCGGGAGTAAAGAGTAATGAGCAGTTCTTC
>TRBJ2-1|-|TRBV4-3|-
CASSPSWGGAFEQFF
TGCGCCAGCAGCCCCTCCTGGGGGGGGGCCTTTGAGCAGTTCTTC
>TRBJ2-2|once|TRBV30|TRBD1
CAWSARTGFGELFF
TGTGCCTGGAGTGCCAGGACAGGGTTCGGGGAGCTGTTTTTT
>TRBJ1-5|-|TRBV4-1|-
CASSQRNSLNQPQHF
TGCGCCAGCAGCCAAAGGAACAGCCTTAATCAGCCCCAGCATTTT
>TRBJ1-1|-|TRBV29-1|-
CSVQEWNTEAFF
TGCAGCGTACAGGAGTGGAACACTGAAGCTTTCTTT
>TRBJ1-4|-|TRBV7-2|-
CASSLVKNEKLFF
TGTGCCAGCAGCTTAGTCAAAAATGAAAAACTGTTTTTT
>TRBJ2-7|once|TRBV7-9|-
CASSLGAIYEQYF
TGTGCCAGCAGCTTGGGAGCAATCTACGAGCAGTACTTC
>TRBJ2-1|-|TRBV7-9|TRBD1
CASRPNLLGTGANEQFF
TGTGCCAGCAGACCAAACTTATTGGGGACAGGGGCGAATGAGCAGTTCTTC
>TRBJ1-1|-|TRBV18|-
CASSPSGGRTEAFF
TGTGCCAGCTCACCTTCGGGGGGTCGGACTGAAGCTTTCTTT
>TRBJ1-1|-|TRBV10-3|-
CAISEQDFEAFF
TGTGCCATCAGTGAACAGGATTTTGAAGCTTTCTTT
>TRBJ2-6|once|TRBV7-8|-
CASSLETGLSGANVLTF
TGTGCCAGCAGCTTAGAAACAGGGCTCTCTGGGGCCAACGTCCTGACTTTC
>TRBJ2-3|once|TRBV10-3|TRBD2
CAISEGRGGTDTQYF
TGTGCCATCAGTGAAGGGCGGGGGGGCACAGATACGCAGTATTTT
>TRBJ2-4|-|TRBV5-4|TRBD1
CASSSGQGKNSQYF
TGTGCCAGCAGCTCCGGACAGGGAAAAAACAGTCAGTACTTC
>TRBJ1-5|-|TRBV28|TRBD1
CASGVGGGGVPQHF
TGTGCCAGCGGGGTAGGAGGGGGCGGGGTACCCCAGCATTTT
>TRBJ2-3|-|TRBV21-1|-
CASSKGGPPAPCTDTQYF
TGTGCCAGCAGCAAAGGGGGGCCTCCGGCCCCGTGCACAGATACGCAGTATTTT
>TRBJ1-1|-|TRBV20-1|-
CSAIQNTEAFF
TGCAGTGCTATCCAGAACACTGAAGCTTTCTTT
>TRBJ2-5|-|TRBV30|TRBD2
CAWSVLAGGRETQYF
TGTGCCTGGAGTGTGCTAGCGGGAGGTCGGGAGACCCAGTACTTC
>TRBJ2-6|-|TRBV7-9|-
CASSRDSLAGANVLTF
TGTGCCAGCAGCAGAGACAGTTTAGCTGGGGCCAACGTCCTGACTTTC
>TRBJ1-1|-|TRBV5-1|-
CASSLRGYTEAFF
TGCGCCAGCAGCTTGCGGGGGTACACTGAAGCTTTCTTT
>TRBJ2-7|-|TRBV5-4|-
CASSLGLNEQYF
TGTGCCAGCAGCTTGGGACTTAACGAGCAGTACTTC
>TRBJ2-1|-|TRBV5-1|TRBD1
CASSYGQGSYNEQFF
TGCGCCAGCAGCTATGGACAGGGGTCCTACAATGAGCAGTTCTTC
>TRBJ1-5|-|TRBV30|TRBD1
CAWRGRGNQPQHF
TGTGCCTGGAGGGGCAGGGGGAATCAGCCCCAGCATTTT
>TRBJ1-5|-|TRBV27|-
CASSLPGQPQHF
TGTGCCAGCAGTTTACCGGGTCAGCCCCAGCATTTT
>TRBJ2-4|-|TRBV11-2|TRBD2
CASSRTAGGNKNSQYF
TGTGCCAGCAGCCGAACGGCGGGGGGAAACAAAAACAGTCAGTACTTC
>TRBJ2-1|-|TRBV10-1|-
CASSGGTIYNEQLF
TGCGCCAGCAGTGGAGGGACAATTTACAATGAGCAGCTCTTC
>TRBJ1-2|-|TRBV6-1|-
CASSGRGNYGYTF
TGTGCCAGCAGTGGCCGGGGGAACTATGGCTACACCTTC
>TRBJ2-7|-|TRBV2|-
CASSGGARSYEQYF
TGTGCCAGCAGTGGTGGAGCCCGCTCCTACGAGCAGTACTTC
>TRBJ1-2|-|TRBV5-6|-
CASSLPGGPHGYTF
TGTGCCAGCAGCTTGCCCGGGGGGCCTCATGGCTACACCTTC
>TRBJ2-1|-|TRBV4-3|-
CASSQDLEAGSANEQFF
TGCGCCAGCAGCCAAGATCTGGAGGCGGGGTCGGCCAATGAGCAGTTCTTC
>TRBJ2-7|-|TRBV30|TRBD1
CASHPGGYEQYF
TGTGCCTCCCACCCAGGGGGTTACGAGCAGTACTTC
>TRBJ2-5|-|TRBV5-1|TRBD1
CASSEGQGGKTQYF
TGCGCCAGCAGCGAGGGACAGGGGGGAAAGACCCAGTACTTC
>TRBJ2-7|few|TRBV6-6|-
CASSYSDRYEQYF
TGTGCCAGCAGTTACTCCGACAGGTACGAGCAGTACTTC
>TRBJ2-5|-|TRBV27|-
CASSLRGAETQYF
TGTGCCAGCAGTTTACGGGGGGCTGAGACCCAGTACTTC
>TRBJ2-2|-|TRBV7-6|-
CASSSRRGSNTGELFF
TGTGCCAGCAGCTCTAGGCGGGGTTCGAACACCGGGGAGCTGTTTTTT
>TRBJ1-3|-|TRBV14|-
CASSQDWESSGNTIYF
TGTGCCAGCAGCCAAGATTGGGAGAGCTCTGGAAACACCATATATTTT
>TRBJ2-2|-|TRBV14|-
CASSQARLGAGELFF
TGTGCCAGCAGCCAAGCGCGATTAGGAGCCGGGGAGCTGTTTTTT
>TRBJ2-1|-|TRBV18|-
CASSPDSGSPYNEQFF
TGTGCCAGCTCTCCAGACTCTGGCAGCCCCTACAATGAGCAGTTCTTC
>TRBJ1-5|-|TRBV30|-
CAWSVESRAFQPQHF
TGTGCCTGGAGTGTGGAGAGCAGAGCGTTTCAGCCCCAGCATTTT
>TRBJ2-5|-|TRBV7-6|TRBD1
CARALDRLGWIKGEETQYF
TGTGCCAGAGCTTTGGACAGGTTGGGGTGGATCAAGGGGGAAGAGACCCAGTACTTC
>TRBJ2-1|-|TRBV7-8|TRBD2
CASSLLAGGSSYNEQFF
TGTGCCAGCAGCTTGCTAGCGGGAGGGAGCTCCTACAATGAGCAGTTCTTC
>TRBJ1-2|-|TRBV2|TRBD1
CGVGTGVNYGYTF
TGTGGTGTCGGGACAGGGGTTAACTATGGCTACACCTTC
>TRBJ2-1|-|TRBV9|TRBD2
CASSVAVSGGVNEQFF
TGTGCCAGCAGCGTAGCTGTCAGCGGGGGGGTGAATGAGCAGTTCTTC
>TRBJ1-4|-|TRBV4-3|-
CASSQSGSTNEKLFF
TGCGCCAGCAGCCAATCAGGTTCAACTAATGAAAAACTGTTTTTT
>TRBJ2-4|once|TRBV5-8|TRBD1
CASSLARDRGRGDIQYF
TGTGCCAGCAGCTTGGCACGAGACAGGGGGCGCGGAGACATTCAGTACTTC
>TRBJ1-2|-|TRBV5-4|TRBD1
CASSFRTGDYYGYTF
TGTGCCAGCAGCTTCAGGACAGGGGATTATTATGGCTACACCTTC
>TRBJ2-1|-|TRBV7-2|TRBD1
CAGGTGFMNEQFF
TGTGCCGGGGGGACAGGGTTTATGAATGAGCAGTTCTTC